A selection of T cell receptor beta chains follows, all from one sample in a study of cytomegalovirus exposure and HLA in healthy donors. TCRdb keeps only in-frame clones here, not all; method: immunoSEQ multiplex PCR. The data show roughly 130,000 clones, around 78% seen once. Sample: PBMCs. The receptors come from a woman between 45 and 65 years old in good health and CMV-seronegative. Both conserved end residues are trimmed from each CDR3. The order of the fields is clone size, CDR3 length, V gene, CDR3 protein. The size entry is marked missing in some rows and otherwise reads once, few, many or a size class.

- 16 TRBV6-4 ASSFRGGQGAGSYGYT
- 14 TRBV4-2 ASSQDGRAGANVLT
- 12 TRBV27 ASSLSRSIETQY
- 13 TRBV7-2 ASSPRLGGNQPQH
- 12 TRBV6-5 ASSLAGFPKTQY
once 15 TRBV9 ASSTGTSGGAQETQY
- 15 TRBV5-5 ASSSLRYGNGDTEAF
- 10 TRBV11-1 ASSSGDYGYT
- 11 TRBV4-3 ASSLGKGNEQF
- 12 TRBV2 ASRVGENQETQY
- 11 TRBV6-5 ASNPSGTGGWF
once 13 TRBV4-3 ASSHYRTGPYEQY
- 13 TRBV6-1 ASSQGAIQNQPQH
- 11 TRBV18 ASSPLVGEGYT
- 11 TRBV7-9 ASTETSGYEQY
few 13 TRBV4-3 ASSDPAGYNEKLF
once 14 TRBV15 ATSRINPTGHNEQF
- 13 TRBV19 ASSRTGSGLTEAF
- 12 TRBV7-7 ASSLGGANNEQF
few 14 TRBV7-3 ASSLMAGGSYNEQF
- 11 TRBV6-5 ASRSRRTGELF
- 12 TRBV7-9 ASSLGRSNTEAF
- 13 TRBV13 ASSLAVAGADTQY
- 11 TRBV19 AAGTTNTGELF
few 12 TRBV9 ASSPEHILRELF
once 15 TRBV9 ASSVVGGLARTGELF
- 14 TRBV6-5 ASSYSKALARETQY
- 18 TRBV15 ATSRAAHRRTDLAKNIQY
- 11 TRBV5-4 ASSPRGSTEAF
few 13 TRBV4-3 ASSLGLALSYEQY
- 15 TRBV5-4 ASSLGGTGMGRETQY
- 11 TRBV2 ASNRGREYGYT
- 14 TRBV25-1 ASSDPKLTGNTEAF
- 18 TRBV6-1 ASSADRERRVIVRNQPQH
- 16 TRBV9 ASSAHLASDRGRETQY
- 14 TRBV19 ASSSYRHRSGNTIY
- 13 TRBV19 ASHGSREGTGELF
- 13 TRBV2 ASSEWRTGNQPQH
- 21 TRBV18 ASSPPSWGPGQISGRAYNEQF
- 12 TRBV5-6 ASSTTGLTYEQY
- 17 TRBV28 ASRPGARPPVGEANVLT
- 13 TRBV5-4 ASSPRDGASDEQF
- 12 TRBV6-5 ASSYGDRNTEAF
few 13 TRBV10-1 ASTGDRGPTGELF
few 15 TRBV4-3 ASSQGEQAGGPDTQY
- 12 TRBV4-1 ASSLRTGTYLLF
- 13 TRBV4-1 ASSQVQGSNQPQH
- 10 TRBV27 ASSTNNQPQH
once 14 TRBV11-3 ASSLVPGGDDYGYT
- 13 TRBV5-1 ASSLAQGASYEQY
once 13 TRBV28 ASRPPGTGIYEQY
few 15 TRBV5-6 ASSRGLSPLINEKLF
- 13 TRBV19 ASSPGQGSYQPQH
- 14 TRBV6-5 ASSYQGVGTVYGYT
- 15 TRBV7-9 SSSLGRTGDLSYEQY